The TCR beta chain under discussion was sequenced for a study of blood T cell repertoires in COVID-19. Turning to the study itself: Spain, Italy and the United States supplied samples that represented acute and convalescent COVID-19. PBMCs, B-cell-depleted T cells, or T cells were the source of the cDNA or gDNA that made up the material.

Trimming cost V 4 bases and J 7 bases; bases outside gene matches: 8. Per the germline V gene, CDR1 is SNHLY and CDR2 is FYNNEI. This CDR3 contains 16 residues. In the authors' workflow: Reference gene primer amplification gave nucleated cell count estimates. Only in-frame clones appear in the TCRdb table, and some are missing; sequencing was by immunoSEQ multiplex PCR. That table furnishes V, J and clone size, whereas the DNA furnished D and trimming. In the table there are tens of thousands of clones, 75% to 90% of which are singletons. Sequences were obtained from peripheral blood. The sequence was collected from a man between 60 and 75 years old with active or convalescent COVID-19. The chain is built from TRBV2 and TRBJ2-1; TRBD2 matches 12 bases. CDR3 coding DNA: TGTGCCAGCAGTGGCGGGGGACTAGCGGGCGGAAATGAGCAGTTCTTC. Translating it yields CASSGGGLAGGNEQFF.